This TCR beta chain is drawn from a study of a mutant IDH1 vaccine in newly diagnosed glioma. About the research overall: Antecedent treatment encompassed radiotherapy, temozolomide, or their combination; the majority received both. General observations from the study: The authors found pseudoprogression apparently unrelated to changes in top peripheral T cell clonotypes.

Documented time point: week 23, last vaccination. Vaccine doses each comprised 300 ug of mutant IDH1 20-mer peptide, with topical imiquimod. This clone has only one observation. Antigen: not known. Using immunoSEQ multiplex PCR, the repertoire was profiled, and TCRdb retains in-frame clones only, with some absent. The sample comprises 50,000 to 60,000 clones, over 70% of which are singletons, and 6.2% rests with the top ten. The germline CDR1 and CDR2 sequences are GTSNPN and SVGIG (reference sequence). CDR3 length: 17 amino acids. V shed 0 bases and J 5 bases; nucleotides not matched to a gene: 14. The chain uses TRBV30 and TRBJ1-2; TRBD1 matches at 8 bases. Sequences were derived from PBMCs, sampled from a glioma patient whose treatment included an IDH1 peptide vaccine. This TCR was recovered from a man aged 35-49 years with glioma. CDR3 loop: CAWSVRTGGLRDYGYTF. In DNA, the CDR3 is TGTGCCTGGAGTGTACGTACAGGGGGACTGAGAGATTATGGCTACACCTTC.